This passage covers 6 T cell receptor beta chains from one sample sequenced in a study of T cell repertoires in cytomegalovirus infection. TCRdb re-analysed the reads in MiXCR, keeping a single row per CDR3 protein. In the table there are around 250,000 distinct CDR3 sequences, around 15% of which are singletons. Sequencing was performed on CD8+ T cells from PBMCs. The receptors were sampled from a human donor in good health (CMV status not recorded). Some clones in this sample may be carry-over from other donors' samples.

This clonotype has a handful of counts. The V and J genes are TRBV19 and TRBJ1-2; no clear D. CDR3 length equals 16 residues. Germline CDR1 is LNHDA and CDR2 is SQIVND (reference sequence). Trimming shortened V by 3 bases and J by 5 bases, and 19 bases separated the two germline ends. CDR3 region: CASSITPPTRRYGYTF. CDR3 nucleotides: TGTGCCAGTAGTATTACCCCCCCAACACGGCGGTATGGCTACACCTTC.

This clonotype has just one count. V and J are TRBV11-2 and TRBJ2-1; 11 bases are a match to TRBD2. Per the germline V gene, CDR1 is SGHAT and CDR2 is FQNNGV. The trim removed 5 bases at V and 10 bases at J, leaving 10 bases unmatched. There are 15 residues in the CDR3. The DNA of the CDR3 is TGTGCCAGCAGCCTCACCGGGACTAGCGGAGGGGAGCAGTTCTTC. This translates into CASSLTGTSGGEQFF.

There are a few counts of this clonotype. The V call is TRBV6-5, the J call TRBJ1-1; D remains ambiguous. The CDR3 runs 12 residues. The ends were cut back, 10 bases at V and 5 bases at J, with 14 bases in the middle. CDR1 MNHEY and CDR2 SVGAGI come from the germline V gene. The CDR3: CATWTPGTEAFF. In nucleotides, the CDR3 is TGTGCCACCTGGACTCCGGGGACTGAAGCTTTCTTT.

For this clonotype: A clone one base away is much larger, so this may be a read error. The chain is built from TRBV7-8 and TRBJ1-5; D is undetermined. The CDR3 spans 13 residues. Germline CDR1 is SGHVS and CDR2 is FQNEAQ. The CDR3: CASSLGSSQPRHF. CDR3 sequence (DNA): TGTGCCAGCAGCTTAGGATCTTCCCAGCCCCGGCATTTT.

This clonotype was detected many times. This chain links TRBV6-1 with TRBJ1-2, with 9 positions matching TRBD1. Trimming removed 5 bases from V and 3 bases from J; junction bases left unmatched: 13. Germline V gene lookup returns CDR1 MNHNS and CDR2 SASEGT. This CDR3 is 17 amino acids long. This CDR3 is CASSRRDRALPDYGYTF. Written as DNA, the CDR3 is TGTGCCAGCAGTCGCAGGGACAGGGCTCTCCCAGACTATGGCTACACCTTC.

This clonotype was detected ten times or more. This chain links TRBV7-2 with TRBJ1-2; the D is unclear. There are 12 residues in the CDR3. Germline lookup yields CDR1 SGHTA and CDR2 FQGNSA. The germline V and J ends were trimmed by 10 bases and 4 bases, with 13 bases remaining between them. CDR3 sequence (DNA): TGTGCCATCGCAGGCCTCAGCTATGGCTACACCTTC. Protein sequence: CAIAGLSYGYTF.